One and the same sample provided the 25 T cell receptor beta chains below, sequenced in a study of T cells in localized non-small cell lung cancer. Sequencing was performed with immunoSEQ multiplex PCR; in TCRdb, only in-frame clones are kept and a portion is missing. The table records thousands of clones, 15% to 20% of them present only once. The specimen was lung tumor tissue, collected before any cancer treatment. All receptors come from a female donor aged 60 or older with stage I squamous cell lung carcinoma.

This clone is categorized as large. The chain joins TRBV4-1 to TRBJ2-1, with D hard to call. Germline V CDR1 and CDR2: MGHRA, YSYEKL. Trimming pared 0 bases from V and 6 bases from J, leaving 18 bases between. The CDR3 runs to 17 residues. The CDR3 loop is CASSQDPVATYANEQFF. DNA for the CDR3: TGCGCCAGCAGCCAAGATCCTGTGGCTACATATGCCAATGAGCAGTTCTTC.

The table lists this clone with a few counts. V is TRBV4-1 and J is TRBJ1-2; no reliable D call. Germline lookup yields CDR1 MGHRA and CDR2 YSYEKL. This CDR3 region has 14 residues. The ends were cut back, 0 bases at V and 4 bases at J, with 9 bases in the middle. CDR3 protein: CASSQDAQIYGYTF. The CDR3 DNA reads TGCGCCAGCAGCCAAGATGCGCAGATCTATGGCTACACCTTC.

The chain uses TRBV28 and TRBJ1-5; D gene uncertain. Deletions cut 4 bases from V and 10 bases from J, with 11 bases between. The CDR3 is 12 residues long. Germline CDR1 reads MDHEN; CDR2 reads SYDVKM. The DNA of the CDR3 is TGTGCCAGCAGTTCCTCCCCCAGCCCCCAGCATTTT. As protein: CASSSSPSPQHF.

By proportion, this clone is medium-sized. This chain links TRBV11-3 with TRBJ2-3, with 7 bases matching TRBD2. The CDR3 has 14 amino acids. Germline-derived CDR1 and CDR2 are SGHNT and YENEEA. The J segment lost 5 bases and the V segment lost 4 bases, leaving 6 bases of the junction unmatched. The CDR3 DNA reads TGTGCCAGCAGCTCGGGAGGAGCGCAAGATACGCAGTATTTT. Translating gives CASSSGGAQDTQYF. Variable domain in full (rest from reference TRBV11-3 and TRBJ2-3): EAGVVQSPRYKIIEKKQPVAFWCNPISGHNTLYWYLQNLGQGPELLIRYENEEAVDDSQLPKDRFSAERLKGVDSTLKIQPAELGDSAVYLCASSSGGAQDTQYFGPGTRLTVL.

This clone showed up just once. V usage is TRBV29-1 and J usage is TRBJ2-7, with a weak D call TRBD2 (6 bases). The CDR3 has 15 residues. CDR1 is SQVTM and CDR2 is ANQGSEA in the germline V gene. Trimming pared 3 bases from V and 7 bases from J, leaving 22 bases between. The CDR3 is CSVDEGRGISQEQYF. The CDR3 DNA reads as TGCAGCGTTGATGAGGGTCGCGGGATATCACAGGAGCAGTACTTC.

As DNA, the CDR3 is TGTGCCAGCAGTTCAGGGGTTGAAGAGCAGTACTTC. As protein: CASSSGVEEQYF. The V and J genes are TRBV28 and TRBJ2-7, with a weak D call TRBD1 (6 bases). CDR3 length equals 12 residues. The germline V and J ends were trimmed by 4 bases and 7 bases, with 11 bases remaining between them. From germline, CDR1 is MDHEN and CDR2 SYDVKM.

This clone was observed a few times. This chain joins TRBV30 and TRBJ1-2; 8 bases align to TRBD1. Germline V gives CDR1 GTSNPN, CDR2 SVGIG (reference sequence). The CDR3 has 13 residues. After removal of 0 bases from V and 7 bases from J, the junction contained 4 bases not matched to a gene. CDR3 in DNA: TGTGCCTGGAGTGTGACAGGGGATCTTGGCTACACCTTC. Its translation: CAWSVTGDLGYTF.

The chain combines TRBV14 with TRBJ2-1; no reliable D call. Germline lookup yields CDR1 SGHDN and CDR2 FVKESK. The V and J ends lost 3 bases and 9 bases respectively, with 6 bases between them. There are 11 residues in the CDR3. In DNA, the CDR3 is TGTGCCAGCAGCCAGACTTCTGAGCAGTTCTTC. It specifies CASSQTSEQFF. The whole variable domain, remainder taken from reference TRBV14 and TRBJ2-1, is EAGVTQFPSHSVIEKGQTVTLRCDPISGHDNLYWYRRVMGKEIKFLLHFVKESKQDESGMPNNRFLAERTGGTYSTLKVQPAELEDSGVYFCASSQTSEQFFGPGTRLTVL.

This clone has just a few counts. J is TRBJ2-3 and V is TRBV9; D is unresolved. CDR3 size: 15 residues. The V gene lost 0 bases and the J gene lost 7 bases, with 15 bases spanning the gap. Germline V lookup: CDR1 SGDLS, CDR2 YYNGEE. The CDR3 DNA is TGTGCCAGCAGCGTAGGCGACCACCCGTCCAATACGCAGTATTTT. Translated: CASSVGDHPSNTQYF.

This clone is labeled as medium-sized (0.01 to 0.1%). The chain has TRBV11-3 and TRBJ1-4; TRBD1 matches 8 bases. The CDR3 totals 16 residues. Germline loops: CDR1 SGHNT, CDR2 YENEEA. J lost 7 bases, V lost 3 bases, and 10 bases had no gene match. CDR3 in DNA: TGTGCCAGCAGCTTGTATTCAGGGGGCGAGGGTGAAAAACTGTTTTTT. It translates to CASSLYSGGEGEKLFF. Combining the CDR3 with reference TRBV11-3 and TRBJ1-4 gives the whole variable domain EAGVVQSPRYKIIEKKQPVAFWCNPISGHNTLYWYLQNLGQGPELLIRYENEEAVDDSQLPKDRFSAERLKGVDSTLKIQPAELGDSAVYLCASSLYSGGEGEKLFFGSGTQLSVL.

This chain connects TRBV9 to TRBJ2-1, with D possibly being TRBD2 (7 bases). CDR1 is SGDLS, CDR2 YYNGEE, per germline. The length of the CDR3 is 15 residues. Trimming left V 4 bases short and J 4 bases short, with 15 bases between. For the CDR3, the DNA is TGTGCCAGCAGCCCGGGGGCTAGCGGATACAATGAGCAGTTCTTC. Residues: CASSPGASGYNEQFF.

The chain joins TRBV19 to TRBJ1-5; D remains unclear. Germline values: CDR1 LNHDA, CDR2 SQIVND (reference sequence). The CDR3 runs 13 residues. CDR3 sequence reads: CASKEGNNQPQHF. For the CDR3, the DNA is TGTGCGTCAAAAGAAGGGAACAATCAGCCCCAGCATTTT.

In its sample, this clone ranks as medium-sized. CDR3 protein: CASRWGSASYEQYF. DNA for the CDR3: TGTGCCAGCAGATGGGGCAGTGCGTCCTACGAGCAGTACTTC. The chain uses TRBV11-3 and TRBJ2-7, with D possibly being TRBD1 (5 bases). With 6 bases removed from V and 1 base from J, the gap between germline ends came to 13 bases. CDR3 length equals 14 residues. Germline V lookup: CDR1 SGHNT, CDR2 YENEEA.

This clone ranks as medium-sized. The chain recombines TRBV11-3 with TRBJ1-1; 7 bases fit TRBD1. V lost 4 bases to trimming and J lost 0 bases; unmatched junction nucleotides: 5. There are 15 residues in the CDR3. CDR1 and CDR2 (germline): SGHNT, YENEEA. In nucleotides, the CDR3 is TGTGCCAGCAGCTCTCAGGGGGGCATGAACACTGAAGCTTTCTTT. Protein product: CASSSQGGMNTEAFF.

This clone is classed as medium-sized (0.01 to 0.1%). The J gene is TRBJ1-2, the V gene TRBV6-8; D is perhaps TRBD1 (5 bases). The CDR3 is 13 residues long. Deletions cut 10 bases from V and 1 base from J, with 13 bases between. CDR1 MNHGY and CDR2 SAAAGT come from the germline V gene. The CDR3 coding sequence is TGTGCCATGACAGCTTACCTTAACTATGGCTACACCTTC. Encoded protein: CAMTAYLNYGYTF.

This clone was seen a handful of times. The genes are TRBV11-3 and TRBJ1-2, with a tentative D call TRBD1 (6 bases). The CDR3 runs to 14 residues. Germline CDR1 SGHNT, CDR2 YENEEA. Trimming removed 7 bases from V and 1 base from J, with 13 bases in between. This CDR3 is CASTRGGSNYGYTF. Here the CDR3 DNA reads TGTGCCAGCACAAGAGGGGGGAGTAACTATGGCTACACCTTC.

The V gene is TRBV5-1, the J gene TRBJ2-3, with D possibly matching TRBD1 (8 bases). CDR3 length equals 15 residues. The V gene lost 4 bases and the J gene lost 6 bases, with 18 bases spanning the gap. The germline V gene encodes CDR1 SGHRS and CDR2 YFSETQ. CDR3 in DNA: TGCGCCAGCAGCGAAGGACAGGGAGGGATGGATACGCAGTATTTT. It is translated as CASSEGQGGMDTQYF.

This clone came up a few times. CDR3 region: CASSLGTAYEQYF. CDR3 in DNA: TGTGCCAGCAGCTTAGGGACAGCCTACGAGCAGTACTTC. The chain is built from TRBV13 and TRBJ2-7; the D gene is possibly TRBD1 (5 bases). This CDR3 has 13 residues. The V gene lost 0 bases and the J gene lost 2 bases, with 5 bases spanning the gap. Germline values: CDR1 PRHDT, CDR2 FYEKMQ (reference sequence). The full variable domain, rest sourced from reference TRBV13 and TRBJ2-7, is AAGVIQSPRHLIKEKRETATLKCYPIPRHDTVYWYQQGPGQDPQFLISFYEKMQSDKGSIPDRFSAQQFSDYHSELNMSSLELGDSALYFCASSLGTAYEQYFGPGTRLTVT.

This clone was seen more than once but under ten times. The CDR3 loop reads CASSLAQGANYGYTF. The CDR3 nucleotides are TGCGCCAGCAGCTTGGCGCAGGGGGCTAACTATGGCTACACCTTC. The V and J genes are TRBV5-1 and TRBJ1-2, with 7 bases that match TRBD1. CDR3 length: 15 amino acids. Germline CDR1 is SGHRS and CDR2 is YFSETQ. V shed 0 bases, J shed 0 bases, and the junction held 2 bases outside the gene matches.

The chain couples TRBV11-3 to TRBJ2-1; D not resolved. From germline, CDR1 is SGHNT and CDR2 YENEEA. This CDR3 is built from 14 residues. Trimming pared 3 bases from V and 2 bases from J, leaving 8 bases between. CDR3 sequence reads: CASSFLAAYNEQFF. The CDR3 DNA reads as TGTGCCAGCAGCTTCCTCGCAGCCTACAATGAGCAGTTCTTC.

This clone occurred a few times. The chain couples TRBV18 to TRBJ2-7; 9 positions agree with TRBD1. Per germline, CDR1 KGHSH and CDR2 LQKENI. J gave up 5 bases and V 3 bases, and 5 bases lay outside the gene matches. CDR3 size: 14 residues. The CDR3 here is CASSPDGTGHEQYF. The DNA of the CDR3 is TGTGCCAGCTCACCTGATGGGACAGGGCACGAGCAGTACTTC. Full variable domain (missing parts from reference TRBV18 and TRBJ2-7): NAGVMQNPRHLVRRRGQEARLRCSPMKGHSHVYWYRQLPEEGLKFMVYLQKENIIDESGMPKERFSAEFPKEGPSILRIQQVVRGDSAAYFCASSPDGTGHEQYFGPGTRLTVT.

The V gene is TRBV11-3, the J gene TRBJ1-1; possibly TRBD1 for D (6 bases). There are 14 residues in the CDR3. The V end lost 5 bases, the J end lost 0 bases, and 10 bases lay between the germline ends. The germline V gene encodes CDR1 SGHNT and CDR2 YENEEA. CDR3 DNA: TGTGCCAGCAGCCAGGACAGAATGAACACTGAAGCTTTCTTT. Protein: CASSQDRMNTEAFF.

This sequence joins TRBV18 and TRBJ2-3; no reliable D call. V was shortened by 3 bases and J by 2 bases, with 9 bases between the two germline ends. Germline CDR1 KGHSH, CDR2 LQKENI. The CDR3 extends over 14 amino acids. Here the CDR3 DNA reads TGTGCCAGCTCACCCCCAAGTAACACAGATACGCAGTATTTT. As protein: CASSPPSNTDTQYF. Combining the CDR3 with reference TRBV18 and TRBJ2-3 gives the whole variable domain NAGVMQNPRHLVRRRGQEARLRCSPMKGHSHVYWYRQLPEEGLKFMVYLQKENIIDESGMPKERFSAEFPKEGPSILRIQQVVRGDSAAYFCASSPPSNTDTQYFGPGTRLTVL.

V and J are TRBV11-3 and TRBJ1-2; D possibly corresponds to TRBD1 (5 bases). This CDR3 has 14 amino acids. CDR1 and CDR2 (germline): SGHNT, YENEEA. V dropped 3 bases and J dropped 6 bases, with 14 bases sitting between them. CDR3 DNA sequence: TGTGCCAGCAGCTTGGGGGTTCGGTCTGATGGCTACACCTTC. This translates into CASSLGVRSDGYTF. Full variable domain (outside the CDR3, taken from reference TRBV11-3 and TRBJ1-2): EAGVVQSPRYKIIEKKQPVAFWCNPISGHNTLYWYLQNLGQGPELLIRYENEEAVDDSQLPKDRFSAERLKGVDSTLKIQPAELGDSAVYLCASSLGVRSDGYTFGSGTRLTVV.

In its sample, this clone was seen a few times. The chain has TRBV6-8 and TRBJ1-2; a weak D match, TRBD1 (5 bases). The ends were cut back, 5 bases at V and 8 bases at J, with 24 bases in the middle. The CDR3 totals 16 residues. In germline, CDR1 is MNHGY, CDR2 SAAAGT. The CDR3 protein is CASSGGLGGTTGGYTF. CDR3 in DNA: TGTGCCAGCAGTGGGGGATTAGGAGGGACGACGGGCGGCTACACCTTC.